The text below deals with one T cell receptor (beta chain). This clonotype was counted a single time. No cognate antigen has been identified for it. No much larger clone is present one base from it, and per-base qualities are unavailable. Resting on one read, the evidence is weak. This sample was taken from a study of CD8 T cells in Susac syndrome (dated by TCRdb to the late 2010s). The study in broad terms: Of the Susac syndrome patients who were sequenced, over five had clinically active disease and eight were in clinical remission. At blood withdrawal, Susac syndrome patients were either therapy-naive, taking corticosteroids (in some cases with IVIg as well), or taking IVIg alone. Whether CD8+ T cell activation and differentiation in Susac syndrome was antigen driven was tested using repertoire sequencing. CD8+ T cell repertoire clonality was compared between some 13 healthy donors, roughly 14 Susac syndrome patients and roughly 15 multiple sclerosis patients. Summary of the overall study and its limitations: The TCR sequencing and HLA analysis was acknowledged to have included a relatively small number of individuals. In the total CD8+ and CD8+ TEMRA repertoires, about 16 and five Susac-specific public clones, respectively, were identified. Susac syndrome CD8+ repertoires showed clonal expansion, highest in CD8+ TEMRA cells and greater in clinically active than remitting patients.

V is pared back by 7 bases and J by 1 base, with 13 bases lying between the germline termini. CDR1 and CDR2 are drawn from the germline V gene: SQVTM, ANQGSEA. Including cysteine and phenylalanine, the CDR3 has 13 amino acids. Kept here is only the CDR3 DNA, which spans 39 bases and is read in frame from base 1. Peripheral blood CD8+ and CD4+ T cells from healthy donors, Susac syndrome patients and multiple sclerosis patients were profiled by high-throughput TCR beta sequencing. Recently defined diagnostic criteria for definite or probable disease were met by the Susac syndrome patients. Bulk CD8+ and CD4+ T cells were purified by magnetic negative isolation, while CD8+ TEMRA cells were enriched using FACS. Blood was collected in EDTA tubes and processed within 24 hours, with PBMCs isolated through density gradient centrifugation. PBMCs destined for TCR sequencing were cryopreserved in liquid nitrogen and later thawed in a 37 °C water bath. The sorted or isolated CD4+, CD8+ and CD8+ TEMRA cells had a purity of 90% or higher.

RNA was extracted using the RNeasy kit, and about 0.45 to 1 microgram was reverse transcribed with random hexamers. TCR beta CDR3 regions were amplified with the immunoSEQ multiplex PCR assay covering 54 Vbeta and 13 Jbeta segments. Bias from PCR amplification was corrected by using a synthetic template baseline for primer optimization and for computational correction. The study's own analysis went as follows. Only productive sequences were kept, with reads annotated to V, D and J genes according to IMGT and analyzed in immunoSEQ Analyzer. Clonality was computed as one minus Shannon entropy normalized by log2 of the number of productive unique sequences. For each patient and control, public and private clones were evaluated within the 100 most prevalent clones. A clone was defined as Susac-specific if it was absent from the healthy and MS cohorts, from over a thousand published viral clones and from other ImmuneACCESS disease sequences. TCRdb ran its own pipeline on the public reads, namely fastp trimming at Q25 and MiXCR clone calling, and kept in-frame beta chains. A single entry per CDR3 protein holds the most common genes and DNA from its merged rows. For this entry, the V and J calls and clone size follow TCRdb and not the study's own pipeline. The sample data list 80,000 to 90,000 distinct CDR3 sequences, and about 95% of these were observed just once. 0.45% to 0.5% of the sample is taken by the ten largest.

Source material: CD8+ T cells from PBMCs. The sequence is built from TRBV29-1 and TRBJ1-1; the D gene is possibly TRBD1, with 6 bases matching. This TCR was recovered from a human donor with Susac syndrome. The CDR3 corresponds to CSAQGQANTEAFF. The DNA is TGCAGCGCCCAGGGGCAGGCGAACACTGAAGCTTTCTTT.